What follows describes a single T cell receptor beta chain. This sample is part of a study of shared clonotypes between healthy human individuals. TCRdb's copy holds only in-frame clones and misses some; the assay was immunoSEQ multiplex PCR. This table holds roughly 2,500,000 clones, more than 85% found once. Germline V gives CDR1 MNHEY, CDR2 SVGAGI. CDR3 length: 13 amino acids. V was shortened by 6 bases and J by 6 bases, with 14 bases between the two germline ends. Donors comprised only Caucasian adults living in Nashville, Tennessee. The receptor comes from a man between 18 and 29 years old in good health. Some clones in this sample may be carry-over from other donors' samples. The sample consisted of naive CD4+ T cells from PBMCs. Subset given: CD45RA+ positively selected. This sequence joins TRBV6-5 and TRBJ1-2, with D possibly TRBD1 on 6 matching bases. Here the CDR3 reads CASSRGQWNGYTF. For the CDR3, the DNA is TGTGCCAGCAGCCGAGGACAGTGGAATGGCTACACCTTC.